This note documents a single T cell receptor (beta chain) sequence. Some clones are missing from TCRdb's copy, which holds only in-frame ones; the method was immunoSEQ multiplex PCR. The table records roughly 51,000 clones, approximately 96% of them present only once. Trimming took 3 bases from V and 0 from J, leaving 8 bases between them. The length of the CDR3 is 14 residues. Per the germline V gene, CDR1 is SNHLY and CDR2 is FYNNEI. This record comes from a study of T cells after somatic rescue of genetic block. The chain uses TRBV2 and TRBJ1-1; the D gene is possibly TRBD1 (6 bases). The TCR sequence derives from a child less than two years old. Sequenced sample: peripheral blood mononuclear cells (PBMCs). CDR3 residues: CASSEDRLNTEAFF. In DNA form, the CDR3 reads TGTGCCAGCAGTGAGGACAGACTGAACACTGAAGCTTTCTTT.